This TCR beta chain was identified during a study of beta chain features in type 1 diabetes. Study-wide results and limits: Within each of all four CD4+ subsets, Type 1 diabetes patients had TCRB CDR3s that were moderately but significantly shorter. For type 1 diabetes patients, VDJ junctions showed fewer insertions and more deletions.

This CDR3 is 14 amino acids long. Germline V lookup: CDR1 MNHEY, CDR2 SVGAGI. V lost 4 bases, J lost 4 bases, and 5 bases stayed unmatched. The single heparinised draw taken from each donor contained about 100 mL of blood on average. It was via CD45RO/CCR7/CD25/CD127/CD95/CD27 that CD4+ naive, central memory, regulatory and stem cell-like memory cells were sorted. Comments on this clone: Its antigen is unknown.

Expressed TCRB transcripts were sequenced after all isolated RNA was converted to cDNA. The study sequenced naive, central memory and regulatory T cell samples to an average of about 3.5 million reads. Assay: immunoSEQ multiplex PCR; the TCRdb copy retains only in-frame clones and omits some. This sample has some 290,000 clones, with about 23% found just once. Input material: naive CD4+ T cells from blood. The rearrangement uses TRBV6-5 and TRBJ1-2, with 8 bases matching TRBD1. The source is a woman between 25 and 40 years old with type 1 diabetes. DNA for the CDR3: TGTGCCAGCAGTTTTTCAGGGGGCGTCTATGGCTACACCTTC. It specifies CASSFSGGVYGYTF.